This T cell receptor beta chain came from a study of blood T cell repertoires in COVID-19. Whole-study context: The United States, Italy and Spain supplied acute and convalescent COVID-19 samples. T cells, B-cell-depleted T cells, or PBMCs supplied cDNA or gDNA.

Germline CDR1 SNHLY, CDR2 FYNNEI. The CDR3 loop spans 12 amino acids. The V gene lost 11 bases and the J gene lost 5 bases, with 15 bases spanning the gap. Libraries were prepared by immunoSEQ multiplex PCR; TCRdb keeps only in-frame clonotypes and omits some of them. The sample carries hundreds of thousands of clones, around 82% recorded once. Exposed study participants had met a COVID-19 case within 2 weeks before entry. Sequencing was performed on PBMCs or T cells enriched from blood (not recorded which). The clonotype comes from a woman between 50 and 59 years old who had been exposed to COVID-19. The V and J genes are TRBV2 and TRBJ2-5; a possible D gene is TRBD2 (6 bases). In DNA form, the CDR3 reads TGTGCCGGGAAGGGTGGAGGGGAGACCCAGTACTTC. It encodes CAGKGGGETQYF.